This entry concerns a single TCR beta chain. Its binding antigen is unknown. No quality values exist for individual bases; no much larger clone is one base distant. These data originate in a study of shared clonotypes between healthy human individuals (dated by TCRdb to the early 2020s). The study in broad terms: A few men and a couple of women, aged 18 to 49 years, made up the cohort. To estimate repertoire size and how much clonotype sharing occurs between individuals, the study deeply sequenced the blood TCR repertoires of several healthy adults. To increase sequencing depth and limit assay-specific biases, different laboratories used diverse techniques to prepare libraries and sequence TCR repertoires. Leukapheresis yielded between about 0.94 and 9 billion PBMCs per donor. The research as a whole found: Pairwise subsampling led to the expectation that sequencing depth would affect the degree of clonotype sharing among donors. Only blood was sampled, and tissue TCR repertoires likely differ from those in blood. Because the study included a small number of donors, the genetic and exposure-history diversity represented was limited.

According to the germline V gene, CDR1 reads MNHNS and CDR2 reads SASEGT. The CDR3 contains 14 residues, cysteine and phenylalanine counted. The read is trimmed to its CDR3 DNA, 42 bases read in frame from base 1. Trimming leaves V shorter by 7 bases and J shorter by 5 bases, with the junction holding 9 bases beyond the gene matches. TCR CDR3 regions were amplified from genomic DNA by multiplex PCR using the deep immunoSEQ assay. Extracted genomic DNA from each cell subset was spread evenly across all wells of several immunoSEQ 96-well plates, with each plate serving as a replicate. Each replicate PCR for unsorted PBMC received about 310 ng genomic DNA, equal to about 30,000 T cell genomes. Genomic DNA from unsorted PBMC was sequenced over ten immunoSEQ deep assay plates. The purified libraries were quantified using a Qubit 3.0 fluorometer, sized with a Bioanalyzer 2100, and then quantified again using the KAPA Library Quantification kit. Every immunoSEQ 96-well plate was sequenced on a dedicated single-read 150-cycle Illumina NextSeq 550 flow cell. In the paper's pipeline: The immunoSEQ output contained only junctional sequences without quality scores, so filtering could not match that applied to full-length reads. To assign V/J genes and CDR3, sequences were annotated using PyIR, a Python wrapper for IgBLAST v1.9, with IMGT germline references. Reads were removed for weak V/J assignments (E-value above 1e-6), missing CDR3, stop codons, out-of-frame junctions, or ambiguous translated residues. A V3J clonotype was defined by an identical inferred V gene, J gene, and CDR3 amino acid sequence. To compute the percentage overlap between repertoires, the number of shared unique clonotypes was divided by the size of the smaller repertoire. Repertoire richness was assessed with RTK rarefaction, the Chao1 estimator, and Recon v2.1 estimates of unobserved clonotypes. TCRdb's version of the immuneACCESS table is confined to in-frame rearrangements and falls short of the full clone set. An unresolved V gene accounts for under half of the shortfall where checked; the remainder is of unknown origin. V and J calls and clone size are those listed in that table; D and trimming were worked out from the DNA. The sample table holds under 600,000 clones, of which approximately 79% were seen once. The ten largest clones take up under 15% of the sample.

The donors were healthy, HIV-negative adults with no recently reported acute infections or vaccinations. All donors were Caucasian adults living in Nashville, Tennessee, USA. For unsorted samples, some 90 million PBMCs were counted, and genomic DNA was extracted using the QIAamp DNA Blood Mini kit. After blood collection by leukapheresis, PBMCs were isolated using Ficoll-Histopaque density gradient centrifugation and then cryopreserved in the vapor phase of liquid nitrogen. The clonotype originates from a woman aged 40 to 49 in good health. Some clones in this sample may be carry-over from other donors' samples. Recombination joined TRBV6-1 with TRBJ2-7; TRBD1 aligns with 9 central bases. Sample: PBMCs. In nucleotide form, the sequence is TGTGCCAGCACCCGACCGGGACAGGGCCACGAGCAGTACTTC. The encoded protein is CASTRPGQGHEQYF.